This TCR beta chain derives from a study of the immune and genomic landscape of osteosarcoma (dated by TCRdb to 2020 to 2022). Background on the whole study: The overall cohort comprised 40 to 50 pediatric and adult patients with high-grade osteosarcoma, with a median age at diagnosis of 25 to 35 years (range 5-81). To characterize the osteosarcoma immunogenomic landscape, TCR sequencing results were integrated with transcriptome, protein array and immunostaining data. Poor-risk disease was overrepresented in the cohort, as 73% of patients had an unfavorable pathologic response to standard therapy and 67% were deceased. The goal of the study was to explain why immune checkpoint inhibitors show limited clinical activity in osteosarcoma. A couple of samples from the same tumor site were contributed by each of a few patients. To define immunogenic potential, the study profiled osteosarcoma specimens using whole genome, RNA and T-cell receptor sequencing along with immunohistochemistry and reverse phase protein arrays. In the overall cohort, around 60% of patients were male, and localized disease at diagnosis was presented by about 80% of patients.

A word on this clone: Its antigen is currently not known. No much larger clone exists at a distance of one base, and base qualities are not known.

Summary of the overall study and its limitations: Alongside the frozen tumor specimens, matched blood was collected from only a couple of patients. Productive TCR clonality was found to be low overall, with an average of 0.09 and a maximum of 0.3, which suggested limited T-cell clonal expansion. Higher TCR productive clonality was observed in the immune-hot C3 cluster than in the cold C1 cluster, although TCR productive clonality remained low overall. In five cases, a single hyperexpanded clone dominated the repertoire, and each of these five cases had fewer than 100 T-cell clonotypes. Rather than matched normal tissue, external data from normal skin and healthy peripheral blood provided the clonality benchmarks. Sample size was not determined by any statistical method, because osteosarcoma is rare and all possible samples were collected.

V gives up 4 bases and J gives up 4 bases, and the segment between their germline ends measures 9 bases. From cysteine to phenylalanine, the CDR3 is 13 amino acids long. Just the 39-base CDR3 DNA is kept, in frame starting at base 1. CDR1 and CDR2 are drawn from the germline V gene: MNHNS, SASEGT. TCR beta chain CDR3 regions were immunosequenced using the ImmunoSEQ Assay (Adaptive Biotechnologies). As for the original processing: TCRB rearrangements, read counts, read proportions and gene usage were exported through the ImmunoSEQ Analyzer platform. T-cell clonality was calculated on productive rearrangements as 1 minus Pielou's evenness. In the clonal space homeostasis analysis, clonotypes were grouped as rare, small, medium, large or hyperexpanded (0.01 to 1 of the repertoire). TCR productive clonality was compared across immune clusters C1, C2 and C3 using the Wilcoxon rank sum test. The clones in this table, taken by TCRdb from immuneACCESS, are in-frame only. Not every clone is retained; where verified, under half of the shortfall comes from an unresolved V gene, and the cause of the rest is unknown. V and J calls and clone size follow that table, whereas D and trimming were derived from the DNA. This sample gives about 2,300 clones in total; roughly 72% of them show up just once. In total, the top ten clones hold approximately 13% of the sample.

Specimens were post-treatment primary, local recurrence and metastasis tumors from poor-prognosis patients. This chain joins TRBV6-1 to TRBJ2-3; the D region possibly corresponds to TRBD2 (5 bases align). The source material was osteosarcoma tumor tissue from the lung. This clonotype was sampled from a human donor with osteosarcoma. Here is the DNA: TGTGCCAGCAGTGTGTCTAGCCCAGATACGCAGTATTTT. Translation gives CASSVSSPDTQYF.